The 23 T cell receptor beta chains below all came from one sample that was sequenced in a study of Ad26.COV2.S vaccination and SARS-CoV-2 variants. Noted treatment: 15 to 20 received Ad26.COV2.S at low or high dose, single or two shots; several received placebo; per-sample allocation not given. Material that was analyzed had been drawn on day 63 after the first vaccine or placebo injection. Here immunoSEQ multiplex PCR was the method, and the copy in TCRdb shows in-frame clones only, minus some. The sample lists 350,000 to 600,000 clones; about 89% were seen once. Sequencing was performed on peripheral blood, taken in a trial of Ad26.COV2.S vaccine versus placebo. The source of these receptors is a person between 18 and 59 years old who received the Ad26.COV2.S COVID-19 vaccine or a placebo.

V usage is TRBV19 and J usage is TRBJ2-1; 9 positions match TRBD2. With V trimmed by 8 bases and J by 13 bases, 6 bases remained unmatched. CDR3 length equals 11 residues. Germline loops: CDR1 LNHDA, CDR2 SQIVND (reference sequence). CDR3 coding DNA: TGTGCCAGTTGGCGCGGGGGGGTACAGTTCTTC. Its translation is CASWRGGVQFF.

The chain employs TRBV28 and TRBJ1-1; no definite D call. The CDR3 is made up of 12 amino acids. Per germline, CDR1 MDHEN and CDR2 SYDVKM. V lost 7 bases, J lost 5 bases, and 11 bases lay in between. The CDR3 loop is CASKRVGTEAFF. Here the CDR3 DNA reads TGTGCCAGCAAGCGGGTGGGGACTGAAGCTTTCTTT. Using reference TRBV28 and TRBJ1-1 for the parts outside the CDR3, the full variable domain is DVKVTQSSRYLVKRTGEKVFLECVQDMDHENMFWYRQDPGLGLRLIYFSYDVKMKEKGDIPEGYSVSREKKERFSLILESASTNQTSMYLCASKRVGTEAFFGQGTRLTVV.

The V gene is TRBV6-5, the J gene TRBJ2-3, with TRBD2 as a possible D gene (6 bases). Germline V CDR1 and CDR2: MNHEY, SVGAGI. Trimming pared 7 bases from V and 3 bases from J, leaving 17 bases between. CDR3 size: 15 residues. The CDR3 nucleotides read TGTGCCAGCACTCGGGGGTTCGGGGGAACAGATACGCAGTATTTT. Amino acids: CASTRGFGGTDTQYF.

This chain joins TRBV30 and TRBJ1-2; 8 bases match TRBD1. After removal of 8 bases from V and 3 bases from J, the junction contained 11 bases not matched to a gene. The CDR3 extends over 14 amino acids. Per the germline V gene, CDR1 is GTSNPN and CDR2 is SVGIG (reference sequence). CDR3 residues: CAGRRQGRDYGYTF. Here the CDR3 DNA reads TGTGCCGGAAGAAGACAGGGGAGGGACTATGGCTACACCTTC. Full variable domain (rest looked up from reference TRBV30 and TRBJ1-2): SQTIHQWPATLVQPVGSPLSLECTVEGTSNPNLYWYRQAAGRGLQLLFYSVGIGQISSEVPQNLSASRPQDRQFILSSKKLLLSDSGFYLCAGRRQGRDYGYTFGSGTRLTVV.

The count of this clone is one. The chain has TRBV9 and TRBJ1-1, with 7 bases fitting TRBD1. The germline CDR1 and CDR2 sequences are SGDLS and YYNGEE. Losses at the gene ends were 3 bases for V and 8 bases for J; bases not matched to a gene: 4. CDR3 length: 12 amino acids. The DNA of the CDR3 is TGTGCCAGCAGCGGGGGGGACAGCGAAGCTTTCTTT. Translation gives CASSGGDSEAFF.

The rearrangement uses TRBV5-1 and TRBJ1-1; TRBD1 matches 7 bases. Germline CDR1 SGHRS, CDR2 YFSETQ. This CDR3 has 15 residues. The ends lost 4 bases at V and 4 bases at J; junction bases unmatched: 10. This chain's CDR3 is CASSGGTGEGTEAFF. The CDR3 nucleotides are TGCGCCAGCAGCGGAGGAACAGGGGAGGGCACTGAAGCTTTCTTT. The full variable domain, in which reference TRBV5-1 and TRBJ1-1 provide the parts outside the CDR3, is KAGVTQTPRYLIKTRGQQVTLSCSPISGHRSVSWYQQTPGQGLQFLFEYFSETQRNKGNFPGRFSGRQFSNSRSEMNVSTLELGDSALYLCASSGGTGEGTEAFFGQGTRLTVV.

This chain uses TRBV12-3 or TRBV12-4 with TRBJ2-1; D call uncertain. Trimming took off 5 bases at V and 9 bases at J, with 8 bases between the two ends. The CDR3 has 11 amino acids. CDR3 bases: TGTGCCAGCAGTCCTAGGATTGAGCAGTTCTTC. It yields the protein CASSPRIEQFF.

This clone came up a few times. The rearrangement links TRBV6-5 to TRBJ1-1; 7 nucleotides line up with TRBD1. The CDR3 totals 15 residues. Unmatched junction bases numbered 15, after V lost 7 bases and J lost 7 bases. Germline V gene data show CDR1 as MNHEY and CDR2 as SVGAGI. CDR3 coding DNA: TGTGCCAGCAAGTCGGACAGGCGAAGAGCGGTTGAAGCTTTCTTT. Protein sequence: CASKSDRRRAVEAFF.

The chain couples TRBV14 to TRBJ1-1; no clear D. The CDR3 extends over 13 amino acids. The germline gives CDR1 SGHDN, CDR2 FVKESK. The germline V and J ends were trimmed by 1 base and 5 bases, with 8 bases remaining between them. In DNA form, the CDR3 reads TGTGCCAGCAGCCAAGTTAGAGGTACTGAAGCTTTCTTT. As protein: CASSQVRGTEAFF.

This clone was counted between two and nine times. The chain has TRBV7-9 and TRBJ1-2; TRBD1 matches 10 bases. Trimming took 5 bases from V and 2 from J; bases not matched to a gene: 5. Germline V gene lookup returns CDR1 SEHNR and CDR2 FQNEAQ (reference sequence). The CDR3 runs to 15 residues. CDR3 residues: CASSAMGQGNYGYTF. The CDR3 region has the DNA TGTGCCAGCAGCGCCATGGGACAGGGGAACTATGGCTACACCTTC.

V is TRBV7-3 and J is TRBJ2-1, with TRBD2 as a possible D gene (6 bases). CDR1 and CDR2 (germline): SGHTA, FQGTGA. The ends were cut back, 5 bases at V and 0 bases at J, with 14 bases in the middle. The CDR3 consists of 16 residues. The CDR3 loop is CASSQSAGTSYNEQFF. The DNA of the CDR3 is TGTGCCAGCAGCCAGTCCGCGGGGACCTCCTACAATGAGCAGTTCTTC. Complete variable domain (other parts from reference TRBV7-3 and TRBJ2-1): GAGVSQTPSNKVTEKGKYVELRCDPISGHTALYWYRQSLGQGPEFLIYFQGTGAADDSGLPNDRFFAVRPEGSVSTLKIQRTERGDSAVYLCASSQSAGTSYNEQFFGPGTRLTVL.

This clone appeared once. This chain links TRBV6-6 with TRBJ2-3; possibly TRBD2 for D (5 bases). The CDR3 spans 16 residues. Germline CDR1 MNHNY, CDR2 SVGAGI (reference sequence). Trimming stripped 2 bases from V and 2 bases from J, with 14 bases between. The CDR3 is CASSYDGNAYTDTQYF. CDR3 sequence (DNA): TGTGCCAGCAGTTACGACGGGAACGCCTACACAGATACGCAGTATTTT.

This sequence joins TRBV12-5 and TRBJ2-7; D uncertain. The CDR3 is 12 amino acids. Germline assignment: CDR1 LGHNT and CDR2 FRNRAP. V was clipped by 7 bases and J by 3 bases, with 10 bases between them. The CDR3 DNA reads TGTGCTAGTGTCCTCAGAGACTACGAGCAGTACTTC. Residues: CASVLRDYEQYF.

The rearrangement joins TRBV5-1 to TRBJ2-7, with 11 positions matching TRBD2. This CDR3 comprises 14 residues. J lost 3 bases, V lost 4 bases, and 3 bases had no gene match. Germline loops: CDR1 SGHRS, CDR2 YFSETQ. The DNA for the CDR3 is TGCGCCAGCAGCGCCGGGACTAGCGGCTACGAGCAGTACTTC. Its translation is CASSAGTSGYEQYF.

The CDR3 DNA reads as TGCAGCGTTGAATCCCCTAGCGAACCCTCCTACAATGAGCAGTTCTTC. This codes for CSVESPSEPSYNEQFF. V is TRBV29-1 and J is TRBJ2-1, with a possible D match to TRBD2 (6 bases). Germline CDR1 and CDR2: SQVTM and ANQGSEA. This CDR3 contains 16 residues. V was cut by 2 bases and J by 0 bases, with 14 bases left in between.

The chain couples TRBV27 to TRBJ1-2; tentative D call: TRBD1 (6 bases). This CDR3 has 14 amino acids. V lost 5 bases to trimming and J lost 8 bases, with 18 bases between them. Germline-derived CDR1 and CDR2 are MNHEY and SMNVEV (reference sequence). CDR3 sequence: CASSTNRVMRGYTF. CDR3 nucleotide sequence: TGTGCCAGCAGTACCAACAGGGTCATGCGCGGCTACACCTTC.

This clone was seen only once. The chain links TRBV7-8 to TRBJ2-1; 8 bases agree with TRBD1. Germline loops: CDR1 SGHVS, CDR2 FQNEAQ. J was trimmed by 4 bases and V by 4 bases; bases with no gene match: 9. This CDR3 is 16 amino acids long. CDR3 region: CASSSRTGFGYNEQFF. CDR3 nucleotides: TGTGCCAGCAGCTCAAGGACAGGGTTCGGGTACAATGAGCAGTTCTTC.

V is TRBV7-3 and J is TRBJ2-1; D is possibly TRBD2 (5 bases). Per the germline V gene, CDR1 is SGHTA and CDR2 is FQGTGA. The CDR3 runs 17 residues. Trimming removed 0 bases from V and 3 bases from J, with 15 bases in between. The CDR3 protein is CASSLTPTDFSYNEQFF. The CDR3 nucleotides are TGTGCCAGCAGCTTAACGCCTACGGACTTTAGCTACAATGAGCAGTTCTTC.

For the CDR3, the DNA is TGCAGCGTTACCCGGGACAGTGTTAACACTGAAGCTTTCTTT. Its translation is CSVTRDSVNTEAFF. The chain uses TRBV29-1 and TRBJ1-1; TRBD1 matches 7 bases. Per the germline V gene, CDR1 is SQVTM and CDR2 is ANQGSEA. With V trimmed by 5 bases and J by 2 bases, 8 bases remained unmatched. The CDR3 is 14 residues long.

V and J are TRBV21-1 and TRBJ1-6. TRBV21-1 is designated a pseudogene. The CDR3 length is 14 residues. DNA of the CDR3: TGTGCCAGCAGCAAAGCCCTAAGGAATTCACCCCTCCACTTT. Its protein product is CASSKALRNSPLHF.

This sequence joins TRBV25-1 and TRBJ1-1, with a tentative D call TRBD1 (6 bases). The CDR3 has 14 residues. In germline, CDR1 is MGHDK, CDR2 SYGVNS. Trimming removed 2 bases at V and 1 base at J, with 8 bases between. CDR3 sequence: CASSETTGNTEAFF. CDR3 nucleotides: TGTGCCAGCAGTGAAACGACAGGGAACACTGAAGCTTTCTTT.

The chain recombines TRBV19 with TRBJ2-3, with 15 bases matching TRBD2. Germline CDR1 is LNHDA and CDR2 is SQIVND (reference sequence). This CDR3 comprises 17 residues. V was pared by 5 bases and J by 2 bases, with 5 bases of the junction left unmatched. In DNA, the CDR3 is TGTGCCAGTAGTCCACGGACTAGCGGGAGGGTCACAGATACGCAGTATTTT. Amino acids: CASSPRTSGRVTDTQYF.

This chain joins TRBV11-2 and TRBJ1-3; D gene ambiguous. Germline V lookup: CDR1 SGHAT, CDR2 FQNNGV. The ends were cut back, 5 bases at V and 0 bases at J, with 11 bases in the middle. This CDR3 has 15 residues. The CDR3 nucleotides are TGTGCCAGCAGCCCATCATTGAACTCTGGAAACACCATATATTTT. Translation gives CASSPSLNSGNTIYF.